Detailed here is one TCR beta chain. CDR3 length: 15 residues. The V gene's germline CDR1 is SGHRS and CDR2 YFSETQ. After removal of 5 bases from V and 2 bases from J, the junction contained 6 bases not matched to a gene. The sample originates from a study of blood T cell repertoires in COVID-19. The protocol was immunoSEQ multiplex PCR, while the TCRdb copy is restricted to in-frame clones and leaves out a portion. The repertoire has under 350,000 clones, 65% to 90% of them found once; the top ten carry roughly 4.5%. This receptor was identified in a man aged 25 to 40 who had recovered from COVID-19. Sequencing used PBMCs or T cells enriched from blood (not recorded which). The rearrangement joins TRBV5-1 to TRBJ2-1; 8 positions match TRBD2. CDR3 amino acids: CASRSRGGPYNEQFF. The CDR3, as DNA: TGCGCCAGCAGGTCCCGGGGGGGGCCCTACAATGAGCAGTTCTTC.